The 17 T cell receptor beta chains presented below share a single source sample, sequenced in a study of T-cell reconstitution after alpha-beta-depleted transplantation in children. A TCRbeta library incorporating unique molecular identifiers was prepared. One entry per CDR3 protein, called by TCRdb with MiXCR from the PCR reads. The sample shows about 140,000 distinct CDR3 sequences, about 8.8% of them seen only once. This specimen consisted of PBMCs, mostly from graft donor cells, obtained 180 days after TCRalphabeta/CD19-depleted stem cell transplant. The receptors shown here come from a female patient aged 2-9 years who had a stem cell transplant for congenital amegakaryocytic thrombocytopenia, so the T cells may come from the graft donor.

This clonotype occurred many times. The chain has TRBV5-1 and TRBJ2-2; D is possibly TRBD2 (7 bases). CDR1 is SGHRS, CDR2 YFSETQ, per germline. The CDR3 contains 14 residues. Trimming cost V 4 bases and J 5 bases, with 12 bases left between them. CDR3 protein: CASSPEGGTGELFF. The CDR3 DNA sequence: TGCGCCAGCAGCCCAGAGGGGGGGACCGGGGAGCTGTTTTTT.

This clonotype was recorded many times. J is TRBJ2-2 and V is TRBV11-2; D might be TRBD1 or TRBD2, each matching 5 bases. Looked up from germline, CDR1 is SGHAT and CDR2 is FQNNGV. There are 14 residues in the CDR3. Trimming took off 5 bases at V and 5 bases at J, with 12 bases between the two ends. As DNA, the CDR3 is TGTGCCAGCAGCATTGGGACCAGTACCGGGGAGCTGTTTTTT. Amino acid sequence: CASSIGTSTGELFF.

This clonotype was seen repeatedly, ten times or more. The chain links TRBV5-1 to TRBJ1-1; D is possibly TRBD1 (5 bases). The CDR3 covers 14 residues. Trimming cost V 0 bases and J 1 base, with 7 bases left between them. Germline CDR1 is SGHRS and CDR2 is YFSETQ. CDR3 sequence reads: CASSLGGENTEAFF. The CDR3 DNA sequence: TGCGCCAGCAGCTTGGGGGGGGAGAACACTGAAGCTTTCTTT.

The table lists this clonotype with many counts. This chain uses TRBV9 with TRBJ2-7, with unresolved D. V dropped 2 bases and J dropped 6 bases, with 12 bases sitting between them. The CDR3 has 13 residues. The germline V gene has CDR1 SGDLS and CDR2 YYNGEE. The CDR3 DNA reads as TGTGCCAGCAGCGTCGCAGGATATGCCGAGCAGTACTTC. Protein: CASSVAGYAEQYF.

This clonotype has ten or more counts. This chain connects TRBV27 to TRBJ2-2; the D gene is possibly TRBD1 (5 bases). The CDR3 has 16 residues. V was cut by 3 bases and J by 4 bases, with 15 bases left in between. Germline values: CDR1 MNHEY, CDR2 SMNVEV (reference sequence). The CDR3 region is CASSFDSPPTTGELFF. The CDR3 region has the DNA TGTGCCAGCAGTTTTGACAGCCCCCCTACCACCGGGGAGCTGTTTTTT.

This clonotype has only a few counts. CDR3 region: CASRAPGVLHYEQYF. The CDR3 DNA reads TGCGCCAGCCGAGCCCCAGGGGTCTTGCACTACGAGCAGTACTTC. The chain uses TRBV10-2 and TRBJ2-7, with a possible D match to TRBD1 (6 bases). The CDR3 totals 15 residues. V was clipped by 8 bases and J by 3 bases, with 20 bases between them. The germline V gene has CDR1 WSHSY and CDR2 SAAADI.

This clonotype has ten or more counts. The chain links TRBV5-8 to TRBJ1-1; D not resolved. Germline CDR1 and CDR2: SGHTS and YDEGEE. CDR3 length equals 16 residues. V was shortened by 1 base and J by 0 bases, with 13 bases between the two germline ends. The CDR3 loop reads CASSLSEAYMNTEAFF. The DNA of the CDR3 is TGTGCCAGCAGCTTGTCCGAGGCTTACATGAACACTGAAGCTTTCTTT.

This clonotype was recorded many times. The chain couples TRBV7-2 to TRBJ2-2, with unresolved D. The length of the CDR3 is 14 residues. Germline V gives CDR1 SGHTA, CDR2 FQGNSA. Trimming pared 0 bases from V and 1 base from J, leaving 3 bases between. This CDR3 reads CASSLARNTGELFF. In nucleotides, the CDR3 is TGTGCCAGCAGCTTAGCGCGGAACACCGGGGAGCTGTTTTTT.

This clonotype has ten or more counts. The chain recombines TRBV7-6 with TRBJ2-7; D perhaps matches TRBD1 (6 bases). Trimming removed 1 base from V and 7 bases from J, with 17 bases in between. Looked up from germline, CDR1 is SGHVS and CDR2 is FNYEAQ. The CDR3 has 15 residues. The CDR3 is CASSLDGTPGREQYF. CDR3 nucleotide sequence: TGTGCCAGCAGCTTAGACGGGACACCTGGAAGGGAGCAGTACTTC.

In this sample, this clonotype turned up a few times. The rearrangement uses TRBV7-2 and TRBJ2-2, with 10 bases that match TRBD2. The germline gives CDR1 SGHTA, CDR2 FQGNSA. The CDR3 runs 17 residues. Losses at the gene ends were 7 bases for V and 3 bases for J; bases not matched to a gene: 11. The CDR3 region is CASMKVASGGYTGELFF. The CDR3 nucleotides read TGTGCCAGCATGAAGGTTGCTAGCGGGGGTTACACCGGGGAGCTGTTTTTT.

This clonotype was counted ten times or more. This rearrangement joins TRBV7-2 to TRBJ2-1; 7 nucleotides line up with TRBD2. The V gene's germline CDR1 is SGHTA and CDR2 FQGNSA. The CDR3 loop spans 16 amino acids. V was pared by 2 bases and J by 0 bases, with 4 bases of the junction left unmatched. In nucleotides, the CDR3 is TGTGCCAGCAGCTTACCCGGGGGGAGCTCCTACAATGAGCAGTTCTTC. This codes for CASSLPGGSSYNEQFF.

The rearrangement links TRBV7-3 to TRBJ1-6; 8 nucleotides match TRBD1. The V gene's germline CDR1 is SGHTA and CDR2 FQGTGA. Unmatched junction bases numbered 4, after V lost 5 bases and J lost 7 bases. The CDR3 consists of 14 residues. The CDR3 spells CASSTGGYNSPLHF. The CDR3 coding sequence is TGTGCCAGCAGCACAGGGGGGTACAATTCACCCCTCCACTTT.

This clonotype appeared many times. The chain uses TRBV12-3 or TRBV12-4 and TRBJ2-7; the match to TRBD2 covers 8 bases. After removal of 3 bases from V and 4 bases from J, the junction contained 2 bases not matched to a gene. This CDR3 is built from 13 residues. The CDR3 DNA follows: TGTGCCAGCAGTTTGCGGGGGGTTTACGAGCAGTACTTC. This codes for CASSLRGVYEQYF.

This clonotype was found many times. The genes are TRBV5-1 and TRBJ2-2; D ambiguous. CDR3 length: 15 amino acids. Germline CDR1 reads SGHRS; CDR2 reads YFSETQ. V was trimmed by 3 bases and J by 6 bases, leaving 15 bases between them. CDR3 residues: CASSYGFQKPGELFF. Here the CDR3 DNA reads TGCGCCAGCAGCTACGGGTTTCAGAAACCCGGGGAGCTGTTTTTT.

This clonotype was seen only a few times. The chain links TRBV15 to TRBJ2-3; 10 positions match TRBD2. With V trimmed by 3 bases and J by 6 bases, 3 bases remained unmatched. The CDR3 spans 14 residues. The germline CDR1 and CDR2 sequences are LNHNV and YYDKDF (reference sequence). The CDR3 bases are TGTGCCACCAGCAGGGGACTAGCGTTCGATACGCAGTATTTT. As protein: CATSRGLAFDTQYF. The whole variable domain, remainder taken from reference TRBV15 and TRBJ2-3, is DAMVIQNPRYQVTQFGKPVTLSCSQTLNHNVMYWYQQKSSQAPKLLFHYYDKDFNNEADTPDNFQSRRPNTSFCFLDIRSPGLGDTAMYLCATSRGLAFDTQYFGPGTRLTVL.

This clonotype was recorded at least ten times. The gene calls are TRBV20-1 and TRBJ2-1; 11 nucleotides align to TRBD2. Germline trimming cut 5 bases from V and 7 bases from J; bases unmatched to any gene: 10. The CDR3 runs 15 residues. Germline assignment: CDR1 DFQATT and CDR2 SNEGSKA (reference sequence). The CDR3 region is CSAHSTSGRRNEQFF. The CDR3 coding sequence is TGCAGTGCTCACTCTACTAGCGGGAGAAGGAATGAGCAGTTCTTC.

This clonotype came up many times. V gene TRBV5-1 combines with J gene TRBJ2-3; D is ambiguous. There are 18 residues in the CDR3. Germline CDR1 SGHRS, CDR2 YFSETQ. Deletions cut 0 bases from V and 4 bases from J, with 21 bases between. The CDR3 DNA sequence: TGCGCCAGCAGCTTGGCCGAAACGACTCTGGTCGGTCCAGATACGCAGTATTTT. This gives the protein CASSLAETTLVGPDTQYF.